This T cell receptor beta chain was identified during a study of blood T cell repertoires in COVID-19. Here immunoSEQ multiplex PCR was the method, and the copy in TCRdb shows in-frame clones only, minus some. The table records about 140,000 clones, over 70% of them present only once. The V and J ends lost 3 bases and 4 bases, in that order; junction bases with no gene match: 11. This CDR3 has 16 amino acids. Looked up from germline, CDR1 is SGHRS and CDR2 is YFSETQ. Individuals in the exposed group had encountered a COVID-19 case within 2 weeks preceding study entry. The receptor comes from a man aged 65 to 85 who had been exposed to COVID-19. The chain is built from TRBV5-1 and TRBJ1-1; 8 bases agree with TRBD1. The sequencing sample was made of PBMCs or T cells enriched from blood (not recorded which). The CDR3 protein is CASSSWTGRYGTEAFF. CDR3 coding DNA: TGCGCCAGCAGCTCCTGGACAGGGAGGTATGGCACTGAAGCTTTCTTT. The full variable domain, in which reference TRBV5-1 and TRBJ1-1 provide the parts outside the CDR3, is KAGVTQTPRYLIKTRGQQVTLSCSPISGHRSVSWYQQTPGQGLQFLFEYFSETQRNKGNFPGRFSGRQFSNSRSEMNVSTLELGDSALYLCASSSWTGRYGTEAFFGQGTRLTVV.